These T cell receptor beta chains were read from a single sample in a study of blood T cell repertoires in COVID-19. This table comes from immunoSEQ multiplex PCR, and its TCRdb copy is limited to in-frame clones, with some not included. The top ten clones hold approximately 7.2% of a sample with about 200,000 clones, almost 85% of them seen once. Sequencing was performed on peripheral blood. These receptors were taken from a human donor with acute or convalescent COVID-19. The donor label of this sample is uncertain. CDR3s include the opening cysteine and the closing phenylalanine or tryptophan. The D gene is left open where the match is weak. For some rows the clone size is stated as once, few or many, or as a class when expanded; others skip it.

D gene: .; J gene: TRBJ2-1; clone size: few; V gene: TRBV6-5; CDR3 DNA: TGTGCCAGCAGTTACTCCCAGGGCAATGAGCAGTTCTTC; CDR3 protein: CASSYSQGNEQFF
D gene: .; J gene: TRBJ1-1; clone size: few; V gene: TRBV3-1/TRBV3-2; CDR3 DNA: TGTGCCAGCAGCCAAGATCGGAGAGCTTTCTTT; CDR3 protein: CASSQDRRAFF
D gene: .; J gene: TRBJ1-1; clone size: .; V gene: TRBV30; CDR3 DNA: TGTGCCTGGAGTGAGCGCCCGGGACATCTCGAAGAAGCTTTCTTT; CDR3 protein: CAWSERPGHLEEAFF
D gene: .; J gene: TRBJ2-2; clone size: .; V gene: TRBV7-8; CDR3 DNA: TGTGCCAGCAGCTTAGGGATCCTTAGAGGCACCGGGGAGCTGTTTTTT; CDR3 protein: CASSLGILRGTGELFF
D gene: .; J gene: TRBJ1-1; clone size: once; V gene: TRBV15; CDR3 DNA: TGTGCCACCAGCAGAGATTCTTTTGCTGAAGCTTTCTTT; CDR3 protein: CATSRDSFAEAFF
D gene: TRBD2; J gene: TRBJ2-1; clone size: once; V gene: TRBV9; CDR3 DNA: TGTGCCAGCAGCGTAGGACTAGCGGGAGGCTACAATGAGCAGTTCTTC; CDR3 protein: CASSVGLAGGYNEQFF
D gene: .; J gene: TRBJ2-7; clone size: .; V gene: TRBV27; CDR3 DNA: TGTGCCAGCAGTTTATCGACTAGGACCTCCTACGAGCAGTACTTC; CDR3 protein: CASSLSTRTSYEQYF
D gene: TRBD1; J gene: TRBJ2-3; clone size: .; V gene: TRBV5-6; CDR3 DNA: TGTGCCAGCAGCTTGGGGACAGGGGCTAGCACAGATACGCAGTATTTT; CDR3 protein: CASSLGTGASTDTQYF
D gene: .; J gene: TRBJ2-2; clone size: .; V gene: TRBV5-4; CDR3 DNA: TGTGCCAGCAGCTTGGGGGGGGTTGGCGGGGAGCTGTTTTTT; CDR3 protein: CASSLGGVGGELFF
D gene: .; J gene: TRBJ2-7; clone size: .; V gene: TRBV5-1; CDR3 DNA: TGCGCCAGCAGTTTCACAGCAGGGTCGGCGAACGAGCAGTACTTC; CDR3 protein: CASSFTAGSANEQYF
D gene: TRBD1; J gene: TRBJ2-5; clone size: few; V gene: TRBV6-2/TRBV6-3; CDR3 DNA: TGTGCCAGCAGTCGTGCCCTCCGGGACAGGGGTGCAGAGACCCAGTACTTC; CDR3 protein: CASSRALRDRGAETQYF
D gene: .; J gene: TRBJ1-1; clone size: .; V gene: TRBV27; CDR3 DNA: TGTGCCAGCACGTTATGGGGAAGTGGGGCGAACACTGAAGCTTTCTTT; CDR3 protein: CASTLWGSGANTEAFF
D gene: TRBD1; J gene: TRBJ1-1; clone size: .; V gene: TRBV5-1; CDR3 DNA: TGCGCCAGCAGCTTTGCAGGGGGAAGCACTGAAGCTTTCTTT; CDR3 protein: CASSFAGGSTEAFF